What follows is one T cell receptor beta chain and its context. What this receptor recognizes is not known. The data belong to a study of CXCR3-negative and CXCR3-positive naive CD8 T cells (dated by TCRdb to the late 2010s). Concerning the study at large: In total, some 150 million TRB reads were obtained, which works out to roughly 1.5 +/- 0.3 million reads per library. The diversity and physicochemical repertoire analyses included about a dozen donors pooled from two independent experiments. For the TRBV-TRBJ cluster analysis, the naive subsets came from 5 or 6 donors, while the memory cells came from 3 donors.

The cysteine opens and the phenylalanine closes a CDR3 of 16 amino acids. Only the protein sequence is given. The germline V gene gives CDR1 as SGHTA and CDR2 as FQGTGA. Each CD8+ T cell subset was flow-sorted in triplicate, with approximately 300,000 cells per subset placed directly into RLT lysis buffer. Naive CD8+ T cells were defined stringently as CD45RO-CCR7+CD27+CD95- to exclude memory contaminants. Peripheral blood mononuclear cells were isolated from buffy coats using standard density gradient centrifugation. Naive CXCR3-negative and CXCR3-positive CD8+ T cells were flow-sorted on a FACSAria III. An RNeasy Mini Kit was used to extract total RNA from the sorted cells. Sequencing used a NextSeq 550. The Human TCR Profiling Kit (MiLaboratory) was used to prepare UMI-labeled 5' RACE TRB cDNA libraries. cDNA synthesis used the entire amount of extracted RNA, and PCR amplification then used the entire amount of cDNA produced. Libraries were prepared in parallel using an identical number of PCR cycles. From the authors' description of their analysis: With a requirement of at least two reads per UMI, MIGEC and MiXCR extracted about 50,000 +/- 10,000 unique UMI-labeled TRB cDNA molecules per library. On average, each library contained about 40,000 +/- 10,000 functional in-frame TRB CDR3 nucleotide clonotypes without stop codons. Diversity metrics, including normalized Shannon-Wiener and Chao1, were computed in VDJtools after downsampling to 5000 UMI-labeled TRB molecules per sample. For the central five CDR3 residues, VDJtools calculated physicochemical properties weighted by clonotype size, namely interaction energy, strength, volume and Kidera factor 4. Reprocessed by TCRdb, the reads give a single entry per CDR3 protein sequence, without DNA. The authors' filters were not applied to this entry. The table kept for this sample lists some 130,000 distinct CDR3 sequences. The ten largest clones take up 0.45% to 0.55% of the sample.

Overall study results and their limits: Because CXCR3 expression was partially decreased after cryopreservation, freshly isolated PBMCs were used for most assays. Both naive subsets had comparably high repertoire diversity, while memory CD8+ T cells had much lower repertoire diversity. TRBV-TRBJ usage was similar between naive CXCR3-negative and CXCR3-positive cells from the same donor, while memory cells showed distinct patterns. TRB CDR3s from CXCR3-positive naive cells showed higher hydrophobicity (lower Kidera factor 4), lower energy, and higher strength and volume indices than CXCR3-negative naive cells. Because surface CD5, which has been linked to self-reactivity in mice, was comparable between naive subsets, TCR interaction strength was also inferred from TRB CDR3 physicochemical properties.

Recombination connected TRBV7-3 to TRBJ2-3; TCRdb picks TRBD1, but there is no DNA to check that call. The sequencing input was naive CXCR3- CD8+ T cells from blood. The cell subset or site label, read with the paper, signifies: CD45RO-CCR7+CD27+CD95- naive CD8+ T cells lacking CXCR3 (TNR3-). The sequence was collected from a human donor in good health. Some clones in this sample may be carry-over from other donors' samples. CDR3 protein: CASSQGEGLFADTQYF.